This TCR beta chain comes out of a study of spatial heterogeneity in lung cancer (dated by TCRdb to between 2018 and 2020). Background for the entire study: Beta-chain transcripts were consistently detected in greater numbers than alpha-chain transcripts, which likely reflects a higher abundance of beta-chain transcripts. The study linked features of the TCR repertoire to counts of nonsynonymous mutations, which were determined by whole-exome sequencing of tumor tissue. In the raw uncorrected reads, each unique combination of TCR and UMI appeared more than ten times on average. The study quantitatively compared TCR alpha and beta repertoires across multiple tumor regions, matched nontumor lung and blood in non-small cell lung cancer. In tumor regions, TCR transcript counts showed a strong correlation with a T cell transcriptional module score derived from matched bulk RNA-seq. Both alpha and beta chains were TCR-sequenced in samples taken at surgery, namely 220 tumor regions, approximately 66 matched nontumor lung samples and a few dozen PBMC samples. The study at large found these results: Confirming at a functional level the hypothesis that regional TCRs recognize regional mutations was considered to require additional single-cell paired TCR alpha and beta sequencing. TCR-seq coverage of tumor T cells was estimated to be only about 7% for alpha chains and about 13% for beta chains. The count of ubiquitous expanded TCRs correlated with the count of ubiquitous nonsynonymous mutations, and the count of regional expanded TCRs correlated with the count of regional nonsynonymous mutations. The tumor nonsynonymous mutation count correlated with the number of expanded alpha and beta TCRs within the tumor.

Library preparation was by 5' RACE. Sequencing instrument: NextSeq 500. In the TCR library protocol, a unique molecular identifier was attached to each TCR cDNA molecule so that PCR and sequencing errors could be corrected. The published analysis was carried out like this. TCR identification, UMI-based error correction and CDR3 extraction were performed with Decombinator tools. TCRs above a frequency of 2 per 1,000, corresponding to the top 1% of the tumor frequency distribution, were defined as expanded. Expanded tumor TCRs were classed as regional if statistically deemed absent (corrected P<0.05) from at least one tumor region, otherwise ubiquitous. Renyi diversity was computed with the R vegan package after each repertoire had been subsampled 100 times to 5,000 TCRs. CDR3 similarity networks were built from amino acid triplet string-kernel similarity, with CDR3s being connected when pairwise similarity was above 0.82. Clones were called with MiXCR by TCRdb after fastp trimmed the public reads at Q25, and only in-frame beta chains were retained. Rows with a matching CDR3 protein are joined into one entry that keeps the most common DNA and genes. The V and J calls follow TCRdb's processing rather than the paper's. The table for this sample lists tens of thousands of distinct CDR3 sequences; about a sixth of them were counted only once. The ten largest account for about 30% of the sample.

The junction carries 14 bases between V and J, which are trimmed by 5 bases and 0 bases respectively. The germline V gene provides CDR1 MDHEN and CDR2 SYDVKM. There are 16 amino acids in the CDR3, from cysteine to phenylalanine inclusive. Left in the record is the CDR3 DNA by itself, 48 bases read in frame from the first base. The time point label of this sample denotes: sample taken at primary tumor resection. Donors were over 60 patients with early-stage, untreated non-small cell lung cancer from the lung TRACERx cohort. TCR sequencing used whole RNA extracted from tumor and nontumor lung tissue, or from cryopreserved PBMC samples, without cell sorting. Patients were selected for TCR sequencing only if sufficient RNA was available from at least two tumor regions. Before selection, tumor and adjacent nontumor lung specimens were reviewed by a lung pathologist. About this clonotype itself: It has no known antigen specificity. Per-base qualities were not stored, and no clone one base away is much larger.

This sequence uses TRBV28 and TRBJ2-1; TRBD2 might be the D gene, on 6 matching bases. The specimen comprised lung tumor tissue, sampled at surgery. This receptor was taken from a female donor with early-stage non-small cell lung cancer. CDR3 protein: CASSPSRRGSYNEQFF. The DNA is TGTGCCAGCAGTCCCTCTCGGCGGGGCTCCTACAATGAGCAGTTCTTC.